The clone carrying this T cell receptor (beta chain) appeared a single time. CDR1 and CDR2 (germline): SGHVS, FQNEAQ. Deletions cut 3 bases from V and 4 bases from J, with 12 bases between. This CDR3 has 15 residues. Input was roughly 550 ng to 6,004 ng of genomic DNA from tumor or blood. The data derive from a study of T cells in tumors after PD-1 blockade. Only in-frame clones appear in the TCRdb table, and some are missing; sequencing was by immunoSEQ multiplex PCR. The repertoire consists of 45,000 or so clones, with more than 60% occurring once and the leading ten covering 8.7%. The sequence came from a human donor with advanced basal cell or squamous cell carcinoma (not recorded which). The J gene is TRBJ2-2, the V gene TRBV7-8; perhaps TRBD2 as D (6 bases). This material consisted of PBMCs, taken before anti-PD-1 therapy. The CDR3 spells CASSFGGVLTGELFF. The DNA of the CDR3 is TGTGCCAGCAGCTTTGGCGGGGTTCTCACCGGGGAGCTGTTTTTT.